These 32 T cell receptor beta chains were all obtained from the same sample, sequenced in a study of T cell responses to AZD1222 COVID-19 vaccine. TCRdb keeps only in-frame clones here, not all; method: immunoSEQ multiplex PCR. In the table there are about 99,000 clones, over 70% of which are singletons. This specimen consisted of peripheral blood, obtained on day 0 of AZD1222 vaccination. The receptors here all came from an adult in good health.

This clone was recorded once. CDR3 in amino acids: CASRLDEGRGELFF. The CDR3, as DNA: TGTGCAAGTCGCTTAGATGAGGGACGGGGGGAGCTGTTTTTT. V gene TRBV12-2 combines with J gene TRBJ2-2. TRBV12-2 is recorded as a pseudogene. The CDR3 covers 14 residues.

This clone was seen only a few times. V is TRBV5-5 and J is TRBJ1-1; 7 bases fit TRBD1. Germline V gives CDR1 SGHKS, CDR2 YYEKEE (reference sequence). Germline trimming cut 3 bases from V and 2 bases from J; bases unmatched to any gene: 10. The CDR3 sequence is 16 residues long. DNA for the CDR3: TGTGCCAGCAGCTCATTGCCCCAGGGGGGAAACACTGAAGCTTTCTTT. Protein sequence: CASSSLPQGGNTEAFF.

This clone was found once. DNA for the CDR3: TGTGCCAGCAACCGGGACCTTAATCAGCCCCAGCATTTT. It specifies CASNRDLNQPQHF. The J gene is TRBJ1-5, the V gene TRBV2; weak D call: TRBD1 (5 bases). Germline CDR1 is SNHLY and CDR2 is FYNNEI. With 7 bases removed from V and 4 bases from J, the gap between germline ends came to 11 bases. The CDR3 has 13 amino acids. Filled out from reference TRBV2 and TRBJ1-5, the complete variable domain reads EPEVTQTPSHQVTQMGQEVILRCVPISNHLYFYWYRQILGQKVEFLVSFYNNEISEKSEIFDDQFSVERPDGSNFTLKIRSTKLEDSAMYFCASNRDLNQPQHFGDGTRLSIL.

This clone has only one observation. The J gene is TRBJ1-2, the V gene TRBV29-1; D gene unclear. Trimming pared 6 bases from V and 5 bases from J, leaving 4 bases between. Germline lookup yields CDR1 SQVTM and CDR2 ANQGSEA. The CDR3 consists of 9 residues. This CDR3 reads CSVGYGYTF. Written as DNA, the CDR3 is TGCAGCGTCGGATATGGCTACACCTTC.

The V and J genes are TRBV7-2 and TRBJ2-5; TRBD1 might be the D (6 bases). The CDR3 loop spans 14 amino acids. Trimming took 3 bases from V and 2 from J, leaving 10 bases between them. The germline gives CDR1 SGHTA, CDR2 FQGNSA. CDR3: CASSFGQKQETQYF. The CDR3 DNA reads as TGTGCCAGCAGCTTTGGACAGAAACAAGAGACCCAGTACTTC.

V gene TRBV11-3 combines with J gene TRBJ2-3; D is perhaps TRBD2 (6 bases). Germline V lookup: CDR1 SGHNT, CDR2 YENEEA. The CDR3 is made up of 15 amino acids. V lost 5 bases to trimming and J lost 0 bases, with 12 bases between them. CDR3 nucleotides: TGTGCCAGCAGCGGGCAGGGACTGAGCACAGATACGCAGTATTTT. Translated, it gives CASSGQGLSTDTQYF.

CDR3 loop: CASSLSGSGNTIYF. CDR3 coding DNA: TGTGCCAGCAGTTTGTCAGGGTCAGGAAACACCATATATTTT. The V call is TRBV28, the J call TRBJ1-3, with D perhaps TRBD1 (5 bases). Per germline, CDR1 MDHEN and CDR2 SYDVKM. V dropped 3 bases and J dropped 4 bases, with 10 bases sitting between them. The CDR3 spans 14 residues.

V and J are TRBV3-1 (or the pseudogene TRBV3-2) and TRBJ2-7; D unclear. The germline V gene has CDR1 LGHDT and CDR2 YNNKEL (reference sequence). The CDR3 has 14 amino acids. The V gene lost 4 bases and the J gene lost 1 base, with 11 bases spanning the gap. The CDR3 DNA follows: TGTGCCAGCAGCCCGAATTCGAGATCCTACGAGCAGTACTTC. Translating it yields CASSPNSRSYEQYF.

The V call is TRBV5-5, the J call TRBJ2-2; D gene ambiguous. V was cut by 3 bases and J by 2 bases, with 11 bases left in between. This CDR3 contains 15 residues. CDR1 and CDR2 from the germline V gene are SGHKS and YYEKEE (reference sequence). The CDR3 is CASSSYLGNTGELFF. Here the CDR3 DNA reads TGTGCCAGCAGCTCCTACTTAGGAAACACCGGGGAGCTGTTTTTT.

The chain uses TRBV4-2 and TRBJ1-4; D not certain. CDR3 length equals 13 residues. V was cut by 4 bases and J by 8 bases, with 11 bases left in between. CDR1 and CDR2 (germline): LGHNA, YNFKEQ. CDR3 residues: CASSRRTEEKLFF. DNA for the CDR3: TGTGCCAGCAGCCGAAGGACGGAGGAAAAACTGTTTTTT.

The chain combines TRBV2 with TRBJ1-2; possibly TRBD1 for D (6 bases). Germline CDR1 and CDR2: SNHLY and FYNNEI. There are 15 residues in the CDR3. The germline V and J ends were trimmed by 8 bases and 2 bases, with 18 bases remaining between them. The CDR3 DNA follows: TGTGCCAGCGTACGGACAGAGGGGGGGAACTATGGCTACACCTTC. Translation gives CASVRTEGGNYGYTF.

This rearrangement joins TRBV3-1 (or the pseudogene TRBV3-2) to TRBJ2-7, with 12 bases aligning to TRBD2. The germline V gene has CDR1 LGHDT and CDR2 YNNKEL (reference sequence). V was clipped by 4 bases and J by 0 bases; unmatched bases: 19. This CDR3 is 21 amino acids long. For the CDR3, the DNA is TGTGCCAGCAGCCCCAGGAGGGTGATCGGACTAGCGGGGCCTCACTCCTACGAGCAGTACTTC. It encodes CASSPRRVIGLAGPHSYEQYF.

As to this clone: Distinct nucleotide sequences in the sample also encode this CDR3. The chain combines TRBV5-1 with TRBJ1-3; D gene uncertain. V lost 0 bases, J lost 4 bases, and 8 bases lay in between. This CDR3 has 14 amino acids. CDR1 is SGHRS, CDR2 YFSETQ, per germline. The CDR3 region is CASSLAASGNTIYF. The CDR3 nucleotides are TGCGCCAGCAGCTTGGCCGCCAGCGGAAACACCATATATTTT.

The rearrangement joins TRBV6-6 to TRBJ1-1; maybe TRBD1 (5 bases). V lost 8 bases to trimming and J lost 4 bases, with 14 bases between them. The CDR3 runs 13 residues. Germline CDR1 is MNHNY and CDR2 is SVGAGI (reference sequence). The CDR3 spells CASAGGTGTEAFF. The CDR3 DNA follows: TGTGCCAGCGCGGGGGGGACGGGCACTGAAGCTTTCTTT.

Only one count was recorded for this clone. The genes are TRBV5-1 and TRBJ1-2; D gene ambiguous. Germline assignment: CDR1 SGHRS and CDR2 YFSETQ. The CDR3 length is 12 residues. V was cut by 2 bases and J by 9 bases, with 11 bases left in between. The CDR3 DNA is TGCGCCAGCAGCTTCAGACCGGGCCGCTACACCTTC. Its protein is CASSFRPGRYTF.

The V gene is TRBV5-4, the J gene TRBJ2-7; D might be TRBD1 (6 bases). Trimming took off 5 bases at V and 7 bases at J, with 19 bases between the two ends. The germline V gene has CDR1 SGHNT and CDR2 YYREEE (reference sequence). The CDR3 totals 14 residues. CDR3 protein: CASRSIGRQVEQYF. The CDR3 DNA sequence: TGTGCCAGCAGAAGTATTGGAAGACAGGTGGAGCAGTACTTC.

This clone has only one observation. V is TRBV2 and J is TRBJ2-7; unclear D gene. Trimming stripped 4 bases from V and 3 bases from J, with 4 bases between. CDR1 and CDR2 (germline): SNHLY, FYNNEI. This CDR3 is built from 11 residues. CDR3 sequence: CASSVDYEQYF. The CDR3 region has the DNA TGTGCCAGCAGTGTGGACTACGAGCAGTACTTC.

The chain is built from TRBV25-1 and TRBJ2-1, with D unclear. This CDR3 is 13 amino acids long. V was clipped by 5 bases and J by 0 bases, with 5 bases between them. Germline loops: CDR1 MGHDK, CDR2 SYGVNS. The CDR3 protein is CASSTDSYNEQFF. As DNA, the CDR3 is TGTGCCAGCAGTACAGACTCCTACAATGAGCAGTTCTTC.

This clone has only a few counts. V and J are TRBV2 and TRBJ2-1; TRBD2 matches 13 bases. The CDR3 runs 14 residues. J lost 8 bases, V lost 4 bases, and 2 bases had no gene match. Per germline, CDR1 SNHLY and CDR2 FYNNEI. CDR3 coding DNA: TGTGCCAGCAGTGGGACTAGCGGGGGACATGAGCAGTTCTTC. The encoded protein is CASSGTSGGHEQFF.

The V gene is TRBV2, the J gene TRBJ1-2, with D uncertain. The CDR3 totals 12 residues. The V gene lost 6 bases and the J gene lost 0 bases, with 5 bases spanning the gap. Germline CDR1 reads SNHLY; CDR2 reads FYNNEI. The CDR3 DNA follows: TGTGCCAGCAGGAAAGCTAACTATGGCTACACCTTC. It specifies CASRKANYGYTF.

CDR3 amino acids: CASSLGEVGRGPSGANVLTF. CDR3 bases: TGCGCCAGCAGCTTGGGGGAGGTGGGACGCGGACCGTCTGGGGCCAACGTCCTGACTTTC. This chain links TRBV5-1 with TRBJ2-6; a weak D match, TRBD2 (6 bases). V lost 0 bases and J lost 1, with 20 bases in between. Germline CDR1 and CDR2: SGHRS and YFSETQ. The CDR3 is made up of 20 amino acids.

The chain links TRBV4-1 to TRBJ1-4; the match to TRBD1 covers 10 bases. This CDR3 is 16 amino acids long. The ends lost 0 bases at V and 8 bases at J; junction bases unmatched: 6. Germline-derived CDR1 and CDR2 are MGHRA and YSYEKL. The CDR3 region is CASSQDQGTGAEKLFF. Written as DNA, the CDR3 is TGCGCCAGCAGCCAAGATCAGGGGACAGGGGCGGAAAAACTGTTTTTT.

The chain carries TRBV7-9 and TRBJ2-2; D might be TRBD2 (5 bases). With 4 bases removed from V and 0 bases from J, the gap between germline ends came to 12 bases. Germline V CDR1 and CDR2: SEHNR, FQNEAQ (reference sequence). The CDR3 has 16 residues. CDR3: CASSSPTRPNTGELFF. CDR3 in DNA: TGTGCCAGCAGCTCTCCCACTAGACCGAACACCGGGGAGCTGTTTTTT.

CDR3 coding DNA: TGTGCCAGCAGTAACAACAGGGGCGAAAACACTGAAGCTTTCTTT. This sequence encodes CASSNNRGENTEAFF. This chain connects TRBV6-6 to TRBJ1-1; TRBD1 agrees at 7 bases. Germline CDR1 MNHNY, CDR2 SVGAGI (reference sequence). This CDR3 region has 15 residues. V lost 5 bases, J lost 2 bases, and 8 bases stayed unmatched.

This rearrangement joins TRBV3-1 (or the pseudogene TRBV3-2) to TRBJ2-1, with 7 bases fitting TRBD2. V lost 4 bases and J lost 7; bases outside the gene matches: 1. CDR3 length equals 12 residues. CDR1 and CDR2 (germline): LGHDT, YNNKEL (reference sequence). CDR3 sequence: CASSLGGNEQFF. The DNA for the CDR3 is TGTGCCAGCAGCCTCGGGGGGAATGAGCAGTTCTTC.

The chain recombines TRBV19 with TRBJ2-1; 8 bases agree with TRBD1. Germline CDR1 is LNHDA and CDR2 is SQIVND (reference sequence). The CDR3 totals 15 residues. J lost 1 base, V lost 5 bases, and 4 bases had no gene match. The CDR3 spells CASSPDRGSYNEQFF. CDR3 nucleotide sequence: TGTGCCAGTAGTCCCGACAGGGGATCCTACAATGAGCAGTTCTTC.

V gene TRBV4-2 combines with J gene TRBJ2-1, with TRBD2 matching over 10 bases. From germline, CDR1 is LGHNA and CDR2 YNFKEQ. The CDR3 loop spans 18 amino acids. V gave up 3 bases and J gave up 12 bases; unmatched junction bases: 20. The CDR3 is CASSQADQREGTFGVQFF. The CDR3 bases are TGTGCCAGCAGCCAGGCCGACCAGCGGGAGGGGACTTTTGGGGTGCAGTTCTTC.

This clone was seen only a few times. The rearrangement joins TRBV28 to TRBJ1-6; TRBD1 matches 7 bases. The V segment lost 3 bases and the J segment 7 bases; nucleotides outside the gene matches: 15. This CDR3 contains 18 residues. CDR1 is MDHEN, CDR2 SYDVKM, per germline. The chain's CDR3 is CASSFFKPGQQKNSPLHF. The CDR3 coding sequence is TGTGCCAGCAGTTTCTTTAAACCGGGACAGCAAAAAAATTCACCCCTCCACTTT.

Notes on this clone: A read error may be the cause here, since a much bigger clone is one base away. The sample has other DNA sequences that encode this CDR3 too. V gene TRBV6-5 combines with J gene TRBJ1-2; D not resolved. From germline, CDR1 is MNHEY and CDR2 SVGAGI. V lost 5 bases, J lost 2 bases, and 3 bases lay in between. CDR3 size: 11 residues. CDR3 amino acids: CASSTNYGYTF. As DNA, the CDR3 is TGTGCCAGCAGTACAAACTATGGCTACACCTTC.

V usage is TRBV15 and J usage is TRBJ1-5, with no clear D. Germline V lookup: CDR1 LNHNV, CDR2 YYDKDF (reference sequence). V lost 5 bases to trimming and J lost 7 bases, with 12 bases between them. The CDR3 extends over 13 amino acids. The CDR3 reads CATSGSPRQPQHF. The CDR3 DNA is TGTGCCACCAGCGGGTCACCCAGACAGCCCCAGCATTTT. The whole variable domain, remainder taken from reference TRBV15 and TRBJ1-5, is DAMVIQNPRYQVTQFGKPVTLSCSQTLNHNVMYWYQQKSSQAPKLLFHYYDKDFNNEADTPDNFQSRRPNTSFCFLDIRSPGLGDTAMYLCATSGSPRQPQHFGDGTRLSIL.

The chain combines TRBV28 with TRBJ2-5; D gene ambiguous. This CDR3 region has 13 residues. Trimming shortened V by 3 bases and J by 1 base, and 6 bases separated the two germline ends. CDR1 MDHEN and CDR2 SYDVKM come from the germline V gene. The CDR3 sequence: CASSFTVQETQYF. The CDR3 DNA reads TGTGCCAGCAGTTTTACAGTCCAAGAGACCCAGTACTTC.

Only one count was recorded for this clone. This chain connects TRBV7-2 to TRBJ2-3; TRBD2 aligns across 7 bases. Trimming removed 2 bases from V and 3 bases from J; junction bases left unmatched: 11. There are 17 residues in the CDR3. Germline CDR1 and CDR2: SGHTA and FQGNSA. In DNA, the CDR3 is TGTGCCAGCAGCTTACAAATCTTAGCGGGTCGGACAGATACGCAGTATTTT. Its translation: CASSLQILAGRTDTQYF.